Shown below are 24 T cell receptor beta chains from a single sample sequenced in a study of blood T cell repertoires in COVID-19. Clones were read by immunoSEQ multiplex PCR, and TCRdb kept only the in-frame ones, dropping some. Seen here are tens of thousands of clones, about 89% observed once, and the top ten hold over 25%. The sequenced material came from peripheral blood. These receptors all come from a woman in her 70s with active COVID-19.

The sample holds a few counts of this clone. The chain joins TRBV7-9 to TRBJ2-7; 8 nucleotides agree with TRBD2. Germline V gene lookup returns CDR1 SEHNR and CDR2 FQNEAQ (reference sequence). CDR3 length: 14 residues. V trimming: 7 bases; J trimming: 2 bases; junction bases outside the gene matches: 7. The chain's CDR3 is CASTSHGGAYEQYF. The CDR3 DNA reads as TGTGCCAGCACCAGCCACGGGGGGGCCTACGAGCAGTACTTC. Full variable domain (remainder filled in from reference TRBV7-9 and TRBJ2-7): DTGVSQNPRHKITKRGQNVTFRCDPISEHNRLYWYRQTLGQGPEFLTYFQNEAQLEKSRLLSDRFSAERPKGSFSTLEIQRTEQGDSAMYLCASTSHGGAYEQYFGPGTRLTVT.

As DNA, the CDR3 is TGTGCCAGCAGTTGGGGGCAGGCGAAGTTTTTT. Its translation: CASSWGQAKFF. V and J are TRBV28 and TRBJ2-2, with a weak D call TRBD1 (6 bases). Trimming removed 4 bases at V and 16 bases at J, with 13 bases between. Germline CDR1 is MDHEN and CDR2 is SYDVKM. The CDR3 is 11 amino acids. Looking up the rest from reference TRBV28 and TRBJ2-2 gives the full variable domain: DVKVTQSSRYLVKRTGEKVFLECVQDMDHENMFWYRQDPGLGLRLIYFSYDVKMKEKGDIPEGYSVSREKKERFSLILESASTNQTSMYLCASSWGQAKFFGEGSRLTVL.

There are a few counts of this clone. The chain recombines TRBV6-5 with TRBJ2-7, with D possibly TRBD1 on 5 matching bases. Germline CDR1 is MNHEY and CDR2 is SVGAGI. Trimming removed 2 bases at V and 5 bases at J, with 10 bases between. The CDR3 contains 13 residues. The CDR3 sequence: CASSYTIRDEQYF. Here the CDR3 DNA reads TGTGCCAGCAGTTACACGATCAGGGACGAGCAGTACTTC.

V and J are TRBV11-3 and TRBJ2-1; D call uncertain. The germline V and J ends were trimmed by 0 bases and 6 bases, with 3 bases remaining between them. This CDR3 region has 12 residues. CDR1 and CDR2 (germline): SGHNT, YENEEA. CDR3 region: CASSLELNEQFF. CDR3 in DNA: TGTGCCAGCAGCTTAGAACTCAATGAGCAGTTCTTC.

The V call is TRBV5-1, the J call TRBJ2-3, with TRBD2 identical over 8 bases. The CDR3 extends over 14 amino acids. CDR1 SGHRS and CDR2 YFSETQ come from the germline V gene. The J segment lost 5 bases and the V segment lost 3 bases, leaving 5 bases of the junction unmatched. The CDR3 sequence is CASSYGGAIDTQYF. CDR3 DNA sequence: TGCGCCAGCAGCTACGGGGGGGCCATAGATACGCAGTATTTT.

The sample holds a few counts of this clone. The CDR3 sequence: CASNFVRGREKLFF. As DNA, the CDR3 is TGTGCCAGCAATTTTGTTAGGGGTAGGGAAAAACTGTTTTTT. This chain links TRBV2 with TRBJ1-4; maybe TRBD1 (5 bases). Germline-derived CDR1 and CDR2 are SNHLY and FYNNEI. Trimming removed 7 bases at V and 8 bases at J, with 17 bases between. The CDR3 contains 14 residues.

This chain joins TRBV5-4 and TRBJ1-3, with TRBD1 identical over 7 bases. The CDR3 loop spans 16 amino acids. The V gene end was trimmed by 0 bases and the J gene end by 0 bases; junction bases not matched to a gene: 3. Germline values: CDR1 SGHNT, CDR2 YYREEE (reference sequence). Here the CDR3 reads CASSLDGTASGNTIYF. In DNA, the CDR3 is TGTGCCAGCAGCTTGGACGGGACAGCCTCTGGAAACACCATATATTTT.

The V call is TRBV5-8, the J call TRBJ1-2; 8 bases are a match to TRBD1. Germline V gene lookup returns CDR1 SGHTS and CDR2 YDEGEE. Trimming removed 2 bases from V and 1 base from J; junction bases left unmatched: 4. The CDR3 has 15 amino acids. Here the CDR3 DNA reads TGTGCCAGCAGCTTTCGGGACAGGAATAACTATGGCTACACCTTC. It specifies CASSFRDRNNYGYTF.

This clone is a singleton in its sample. This chain uses TRBV19 with TRBJ2-5; 12 bases are shared with TRBD2. The CDR3 is 17 residues long. V was clipped by 5 bases and J by 2 bases; unmatched bases: 9. Germline CDR1 LNHDA, CDR2 SQIVND (reference sequence). The CDR3 spells CASSGAVLAGGQETQYF. The DNA for the CDR3 is TGTGCCAGTAGTGGCGCAGTACTAGCGGGGGGACAAGAGACCCAGTACTTC. The complete variable domain, with remaining parts taken from reference TRBV19 and TRBJ2-5, reads DGGITQSPKYLFRKEGQNVTLSCEQNLNHDAMYWYRQDPGQGLRLIYYSQIVNDFQKGDIAEGYSVSREKKESFPLTVTSAQKNPTAFYLCASSGAVLAGGQETQYFGPGTRLLVL.

V usage is TRBV6-5 and J usage is TRBJ1-5, with a weak D call TRBD1 (5 bases). Trimming shortened V by 6 bases and J by 5 bases, and 11 bases separated the two germline ends. The V gene's germline CDR1 is MNHEY and CDR2 SVGAGI. The CDR3 extends over 13 amino acids. DNA of the CDR3: TGTGCCAGCAGGGGGGGGGAGCATCAGCCCCAGCATTTT. This gives the protein CASRGGEHQPQHF.

J is TRBJ2-7 and V is TRBV11-3; 7 bases agree with TRBD2. Germline CDR1 is SGHNT and CDR2 is YENEEA. J was trimmed by 3 bases and V by 1 base; bases with no gene match: 6. The length of the CDR3 is 15 residues. The CDR3 here is CASSLGGTGGYEQYF. As DNA, the CDR3 is TGTGCCAGCAGCTTAGGCGGGACGGGAGGCTACGAGCAGTACTTC.

The chain couples TRBV19 to TRBJ1-3; D gene uncertain. Trimming removed 5 bases from V and 4 bases from J, with 9 bases in between. The CDR3 extends over 13 amino acids. Germline values: CDR1 LNHDA, CDR2 SQIVND (reference sequence). The CDR3 is CASSDDWGNTIYF. In nucleotides, the CDR3 is TGTGCCAGTAGTGACGACTGGGGAAACACCATATATTTT.

The chain combines TRBV15 with TRBJ2-5; D possibly corresponds to TRBD1 (6 bases). CDR1 and CDR2 from the germline V gene are LNHNV and YYDKDF (reference sequence). Trimming took off 6 bases at V and 2 bases at J, with 10 bases between the two ends. This CDR3 is built from 13 residues. The CDR3 protein is CATSWTAQETQYF. CDR3 coding DNA: TGTGCCACCAGTTGGACAGCTCAAGAGACCCAGTACTTC.

The CDR3 loop is CASSDPGTIAGELFF. DNA of the CDR3: TGTGCCAGCAGCGACCCCGGGACTATAGCCGGGGAGCTGTTTTTT. The chain joins TRBV5-5 to TRBJ2-2; the match to TRBD2 covers 7 bases. Germline values: CDR1 SGHKS, CDR2 YYEKEE (reference sequence). The V and J ends lost 4 bases and 6 bases, in that order; junction bases with no gene match: 9. This CDR3 has 15 residues. The full variable domain, rest sourced from reference TRBV5-5 and TRBJ2-2, is DAGVTQSPTHLIKTRGQQVTLRCSPISGHKSVSWYQQVLGQGPQFIFQYYEKEERGRGNFPDRFSARQFPNYSSELNVNALLLGDSALYLCASSDPGTIAGELFFGEGSRLTVL.

This chain links TRBV7-4 with TRBJ2-5, with TRBD2 matching 15 bases. CDR3 length: 15 amino acids. The germline CDR1 and CDR2 sequences are SGHVT and SQSDAQ. Trimming cost V 6 bases and J 4 bases; bases outside gene matches: 3. Written as DNA, the CDR3 is TGTGCCAGCAGAGGGACTAGCGGGGGGAGAGAGACCCAGTACTTC. Protein sequence: CASRGTSGGRETQYF.

The chain combines TRBV27 with TRBJ2-3; 10 nucleotides align to TRBD2. The trim removed 3 bases at V and 3 bases at J, leaving 6 bases unmatched. Germline CDR1 is MNHEY and CDR2 is SMNVEV (reference sequence). This CDR3 has 16 residues. The CDR3 DNA reads as TGTGCCAGCAGTTTGGGACTAGCGAGGCTTACAGATACGCAGTATTTT. It specifies CASSLGLARLTDTQYF.

This sequence joins TRBV19 and TRBJ1-6; D is perhaps TRBD1 (5 bases). CDR3 size: 15 residues. Trimming stripped 0 bases from V and 9 bases from J, with 12 bases between. The V gene's germline CDR1 is LNHDA and CDR2 SQIVND (reference sequence). CDR3 sequence: CASSIDQPGSSPLHF. CDR3 DNA sequence: TGTGCCAGTAGTATAGATCAGCCAGGGTCTTCACCCCTCCACTTT.

The V and J genes are TRBV5-1 and TRBJ2-5; D perhaps matches TRBD2 (6 bases). The CDR3 sequence is 14 residues long. The germline V gene encodes CDR1 SGHRS and CDR2 YFSETQ. V was clipped by 6 bases and J by 1 base, with 13 bases between them. The CDR3 region is CASNPMGGQETQYF. DNA of the CDR3: TGCGCCAGCAACCCGATGGGGGGCCAAGAGACCCAGTACTTC. Full variable domain (rest looked up from reference TRBV5-1 and TRBJ2-5): KAGVTQTPRYLIKTRGQQVTLSCSPISGHRSVSWYQQTPGQGLQFLFEYFSETQRNKGNFPGRFSGRQFSNSRSEMNVSTLELGDSALYLCASNPMGGQETQYFGPGTRLLVL.

This rearrangement joins TRBV19 to TRBJ1-5, with a weak D call TRBD1 (5 bases). V was shortened by 3 bases and J by 3 bases, with 12 bases between the two germline ends. CDR1 is LNHDA and CDR2 is SQIVND in the germline V gene (reference sequence). This CDR3 is built from 15 residues. CDR3 amino acids: CASSIHTGVNQPQHF. Here the CDR3 DNA reads TGTGCCAGTAGTATTCATACAGGTGTCAATCAGCCCCAGCATTTT.

This clone was counted a single time. This chain uses TRBV7-3 with TRBJ2-3, with 7 bases identical to TRBD1. CDR3 length equals 16 residues. V gave up 1 base and J gave up 0 bases; unmatched junction bases: 4. CDR1 SGHTA and CDR2 FQGTGA come from the germline V gene. The CDR3: CASSLNPTGSTDTQYF. CDR3 nucleotide sequence: TGTGCCAGCAGCTTAAATCCGACAGGGAGCACAGATACGCAGTATTTT.

This rearrangement joins TRBV3-1 (or the pseudogene TRBV3-2) to TRBJ2-3, with D tentatively TRBD1 (5 bases). CDR1 is LGHDT and CDR2 is YNNKEL in the germline V gene (reference sequence). Trimming pared 4 bases from V and 3 bases from J, leaving 8 bases between. The CDR3 totals 13 residues. The CDR3, as DNA: TGTGCCAGCAGCCGATCAGGGACAGATACGCAGTATTTT. This encodes CASSRSGTDTQYF.

This chain joins TRBV2 and TRBJ2-1, with 8 bases that match TRBD2. Germline values: CDR1 SNHLY, CDR2 FYNNEI. The J segment lost 3 bases and the V segment lost 5 bases, leaving 9 bases of the junction unmatched. There are 16 residues in the CDR3. The CDR3 loop reads CASSPRLSGGYNEQFF. CDR3 bases: TGTGCCAGCAGTCCCCGACTAAGCGGGGGCTACAATGAGCAGTTCTTC. The variable domain in full, with the rest retrieved from reference TRBV2 and TRBJ2-1, is EPEVTQTPSHQVTQMGQEVILRCVPISNHLYFYWYRQILGQKVEFLVSFYNNEISEKSEIFDDQFSVERPDGSNFTLKIRSTKLEDSAMYFCASSPRLSGGYNEQFFGPGTRLTVL.

The rearrangement links TRBV28 to TRBJ2-7; 8 bases align to TRBD1. With 5 bases clipped from V and 5 bases from J, the junction kept 5 bases outside the gene matches. Germline V CDR1 and CDR2: MDHEN, SYDVKM. The CDR3 consists of 13 residues. The CDR3 region has the DNA TGTGCCAGCAGTGTACAGGGGGGCCACGAGCAGTACTTC. This gives the protein CASSVQGGHEQYF.

The rearrangement joins TRBV10-3 to TRBJ1-6; 7 bases match TRBD1. Per germline, CDR1 ENHRY and CDR2 SYGVKD. The CDR3 loop spans 16 amino acids. After removal of 2 bases from V and 8 bases from J, the junction contained 9 bases not matched to a gene. CDR3 region: CAISEPLTGLDSPLHF. CDR3 bases: TGTGCCATCAGTGAGCCGCTGACAGGGCTGGATTCACCCCTCCACTTT.